The clone carrying this TCR beta chain was counted ten times or more. Its cognate antigen is unknown. These data originate in a study of breast tumors, draining lymph nodes, adjacent tissues. V lost 3 bases and J lost 2, with 10 bases in between. The CDR3 consists of 14 residues. Germline V gives CDR1 SGHNT, CDR2 YENEEA. One entry per CDR3 protein, called by TCRdb with MiXCR from the multiplex PCR reads. The table has fewer than 200,000 distinct CDR3 sequences, approximately 30% seen once. Study-level points and caveats: The data were judged consistent with most tumor T cells coming from lymph node and expanding in tumor.

The lymph nodes were axillary draining lymph nodes from breast cancer patients. This TCR was sampled from a female donor with breast cancer. Some clones in this sample may be carry-over from other donors' samples. Sequencing used axillary lymph node tissue. This sequence joins TRBV11-3 and TRBJ2-5; D remains unclear. The CDR3 sequence is CASSLEAFQETQYF. The DNA of the CDR3 is TGTGCCAGCAGCTTGGAAGCCTTTCAAGAGACCCAGTACTTC. Complete variable domain (other parts from reference TRBV11-3 and TRBJ2-5): EAGVVQSPRYKIIEKKQPVAFWCNPISGHNTLYWYLQNLGQGPELLIRYENEEAVDDSQLPKDRFSAERLKGVDSTLKIQPAELGDSAVYLCASSLEAFQETQYFGPGTRLLVL.